The source of this TCR beta chain is a study of breast tumors, draining lymph nodes, adjacent tissues. Axillary draining lymph nodes of breast cancer patients supplied the node samples. MiXCR, run by TCRdb on the multiplex PCR reads, gives a single entry per CDR3 protein. The sample yields roughly 80,000 distinct CDR3 sequences, roughly 19% seen once. Per the germline V gene, CDR1 is DFQATT and CDR2 is SNEGSKA (reference sequence). The CDR3 loop spans 13 amino acids. Losses at the gene ends were 3 bases for V and 8 bases for J; bases not matched to a gene: 7. This clonotype was counted many times. J is TRBJ2-1 and V is TRBV20-1; 7 bases match TRBD2. The TCR sequence derives from a female donor with breast cancer. Some clones in this sample may be carry-over from other donors' samples. Material for sequencing was axillary lymph node tissue. In DNA form, the CDR3 reads TGCAGTGCTAGTCGGGCTAGCGGTTATGAGCAGTTCTTC. It yields the protein CSASRASGYEQFF.